The rows below give T cell receptor beta chains drawn from one sample of a study of molecular identifiers for immune sequencing clone quantification. TCRdb independently ran MiXCR on the PCR reads; one entry per CDR3 protein. This table holds around 470,000 distinct CDR3 sequences, roughly 24% found once. Source material: naive CD8+ T cells from blood, with Jurkat cell RNA spiked in. The source of these receptors is a human donor in good health. Some libraries in this study had Jurkat cell RNA spiked in. Both conserved end residues are part of each CDR3. D genes are given only for firm matches. Where a row states a size, it is once, few, many or the class of an expanded clone; other rows omit it.

TRBD1,TRBJ2-7,TRBV7-9,15,few,CASSLLTGGTYEQYF,TGTGCCAGCAGCTTACTCACAGGGGGGACCTACGAGCAGTACTTC
TRBD2,TRBJ2-7,TRBV7-9,15,NA,CASSPSVAGTYEQYF,TGTGCCAGCAGCCCTAGCGTAGCGGGTACCTACGAGCAGTACTTC
TRBD1,TRBJ2-1,TRBV4-3,13,many,CASSPTGGYEQFF,TGCGCCAGCAGCCCGACAGGGGGTTATGAGCAGTTCTTC
NA,TRBJ1-1,TRBV7-9,16,NA,CASSFGSRDPKTEAFF,TGTGCCAGCAGCTTTGGATCAAGGGACCCGAAGACTGAAGCTTTCTTT
NA,TRBJ2-7,TRBV5-6,16,NA,CASSLAVGGDYYEQYF,TGTGCCAGCAGCTTGGCCGTTGGAGGGGATTACTACGAGCAGTACTTC
NA,TRBJ2-3,TRBV11-2,14,NA,CASSLEVPGDTQYF,TGTGCCAGCAGCTTAGAGGTGCCTGGGGATACGCAGTATTTT
NA,TRBJ1-1,TRBV19,15,NA,CASSVMHGVNTEAFF,TGTGCCAGTAGTGTGATGCATGGTGTGAACACTGAAGCTTTCTTT
TRBD2,TRBJ2-2,TRBV12-3/TRBV12-4,16,NA,CASSRSGGRRTGELFF,TGTGCCAGCAGCCGTAGCGGGGGCCGGAGGACCGGGGAGCTGTTTTTT
TRBD2,TRBJ2-5,TRBV5-8,16,many,CASSQLSGGLQETQYF,TGTGCCAGCAGCCAACTGAGCGGGGGCCTCCAAGAGACCCAGTACTTC
NA,TRBJ1-2,TRBV28,14,few,CASSLYREGYGYTF,TGTGCCAGCAGTTTATACAGGGAGGGATATGGCTACACCTTC
TRBD1,TRBJ1-1,TRBV27,16,NA,CASSLFQGAPNTEAFF,TGTGCCAGCAGTTTGTTTCAGGGGGCCCCTAACACTGAAGCTTTCTTT
TRBD1,TRBJ1-1,TRBV13,17,few,CASSSINLGQGSPEAFF,TGTGCCAGCAGCTCCATTAACCTGGGACAGGGGAGCCCTGAAGCTTTCTTT
NA,TRBJ2-2,TRBV20-1,17,few,CSARDLASGAYSGELFF,TGCAGTGCTAGGGACTTAGCGTCAGGGGCTTATTCCGGGGAGCTGTTTTTT
NA,TRBJ2-7,TRBV20-1,13,few,CSARGRLGYEQYF,TGCAGTGCTAGAGGCAGGCTAGGATACGAGCAGTACTTC
NA,TRBJ2-1,TRBV19,10,NA,CASGLNEQFF,TGTGCCAGCGGCCTCAATGAGCAGTTCTTC
TRBD1,TRBJ2-7,TRBV5-6,14,NA,CASNFTGTEYEQYF,TGTGCCAGCAACTTCACCGGGACAGAGTACGAGCAGTACTTC
NA,TRBJ1-1,TRBV20-1,12,few,CSARWEDTEAFF,TGCAGTGCGAGGTGGGAGGACACTGAAGCTTTCTTT
TRBD2,TRBJ2-5,TRBV5-5,16,NA,CASSFSGGREQETQYF,TGTGCCAGCAGTTTTAGCGGGGGACGCGAACAAGAGACCCAGTACTTC
NA,TRBJ2-7,TRBV7-9,13,few,CASRTGHNYEQYF,TGTGCCAGCAGGACGGGACACAACTACGAGCAGTACTTC
NA,TRBJ2-3,TRBV12-3/TRBV12-4,13,NA,CAMGLGSGDTQYF,TGTGCCATGGGGCTGGGGTCGGGAGATACGCAGTATTTT
NA,TRBJ1-5,TRBV19,14,NA,CASSITSSNQPQHF,TGTGCCAGTAGTATTACAAGCAGCAATCAGCCCCAGCATTTT
TRBD2,TRBJ2-7,TRBV4-2,14,many,CASSPGTSGLEQYF,TGTGCCAGCAGCCCCGGGACTAGCGGTTTAGAGCAGTACTTC
NA,TRBJ1-6,TRBV6-6,17,NA,CASSTYSIVGDGSPLHF,TGTGCCAGCAGCACGTACTCCATTGTGGGGGATGGTTCACCCCTCCACTTT
NA,TRBJ1-1,TRBV5-1,13,many,CASSLAANTEAFF,TGTGCCAGCAGCTTGGCGGCCAACACTGAAGCTTTCTTT
NA,TRBJ2-7,TRBV7-9,13,few,CASSLDQVREQYF,TGTGCCAGCAGCTTAGATCAGGTTCGCGAGCAGTACTTC
NA,TRBJ2-5,TRBV13,15,once,CASSLTGLDQETQYF,TGTGCCAGCAGCCTAACGGGACTCGACCAAGAGACCCAGTACTTC
NA,TRBJ1-1,TRBV28,15,NA,CASSFRGSRSTEAFF,TGTGCCAGCAGTTTTCGCGGCTCAAGGAGCACTGAAGCTTTCTTT
TRBD2,TRBJ2-1,TRBV6-5,11,few,CASTAGGEQFF,TGTGCCAGCACGGCGGGGGGTGAGCAGTTCTTC
TRBD2,TRBJ2-3,TRBV7-9,15,few,CAEDRLAGDTDTQYF,TGTGCCGAGGATCGGCTAGCGGGGGACACAGATACGCAGTATTTT
NA,TRBJ2-3,TRBV13,12,NA,CVSSVGADTQYF,TGTGTTAGCAGCGTGGGGGCAGATACGCAGTATTTT
NA,TRBJ2-1,TRBV7-9,16,few,CASSASGGASYNEQFF,TGTGCCAGCAGCGCATCGGGGGGCGCTTCCTACAATGAGCAGTTCTTC
TRBD1,TRBJ1-1,TRBV13,14,NA,CASSAGQGVTEAFF,TGTGCCAGCAGCGCAGGACAGGGTGTCACTGAAGCTTTCTTT
NA,TRBJ2-7,TRBV20-1,12,many,CSARNKDYEQYF,TGCAGTGCTCGAAATAAGGATTACGAGCAGTACTTC
TRBD1,TRBJ2-7,TRBV20-1,13,NA,CSARRRGHYEQYF,TGCAGTGCGCGCCGAAGGGGGCACTACGAGCAGTACTTC
NA,TRBJ1-2,TRBV5-3,18,few,CAQQKEGGDISSNYGYTF,TGTGCCCAGCAAAAGGAGGGTGGCGACATCAGCTCTAACTATGGCTACACCTTC
NA,TRBJ2-7,TRBV30,11,few,CAWNQGGEQYF,TGTGCCTGGAATCAGGGGGGCGAGCAGTACTTC
NA,TRBJ2-7,TRBV5-6,13,few,CASSILLSYEQYF,TGTGCCAGCAGTATCTTGCTCTCCTACGAGCAGTACTTC
TRBD1,TRBJ1-1,TRBV9,15,many,CASSEDRGLNTEAFF,TGTGCCAGCAGCGAGGACAGGGGGCTGAACACTGAAGCTTTCTTT
NA,TRBJ2-5,TRBV6-2/TRBV6-3,13,NA,CASSKQGFKTQCF,TGTGCCAGCAGTAAACAGGGTTTTAAGACCCAGTGCTTC
NA,TRBJ1-1,TRBV12-3/TRBV12-4,14,few,CASSLPPRGNEAFF,TGTGCCAGCAGTTTGCCCCCCCGGGGGAATGAAGCTTTCTTT
NA,TRBJ2-5,TRBV5-4,13,many,CASRLLPDTLWYF,TGTGCCAGCAGACTACTACCGGACACCCTTTGGTACTTC
TRBD1,TRBJ1-2,TRBV12-3/TRBV12-4,14,few,CASSSGQGVYGYTF,TGTGCCAGCAGTTCAGGACAGGGAGTCTATGGCTACACCTTC
TRBD1,TRBJ2-3,TRBV28,15,many,CASREGQGVWDTQYF,TGTGCCAGCAGGGAGGGACAGGGAGTATGGGATACGCAGTATTTT
NA,TRBJ2-1,TRBV2,15,NA,CASSEALTSYYVQFF,TGTGCCAGCAGTGAAGCGTTAACTAGCTACTATGTGCAGTTCTTC